This record concerns one TCR beta chain sequence. Its antigen is as yet unknown. These data are taken from a study of OX40 agonist ivuxolimab in advanced cancers. Generated by immunoSEQ multiplex PCR, the TCRdb table keeps only in-frame clones and is missing some. Of roughly 12,000 clones detected, about four fifths appear once; the ten largest clones hold approximately 26%. Points from the study as a whole: Compared with others, partial responders at 0.1-3.0 mg/kg displayed clonal expansion among the lowest.

The receptor was derived from an adult with an advanced solid tumor such as melanoma, head and neck, liver or kidney cancer. The sample here was CD4+ or CD8+ T cells sorted from blood, taken in a trial of the OX40 agonist ivuxolimab.

The CDR3 loop reads CASSVEGVYNEQFF. Here the CDR3 DNA reads TGTGCCAGCAGCGTAGAAGGAGTCTACAATGAGCAGTTCTTC. The chain has TRBV9 and TRBJ2-1; D remains unclear. This CDR3 is built from 14 residues. Trimming pared 0 bases from V and 3 bases from J, leaving 7 bases between. Germline V gene sequence: CDR1 SGDLS, CDR2 YYNGEE.